A selection of T cell receptor beta chains follows, all from one sample in a study of blood T cell repertoires in COVID-19. Data came from immunoSEQ multiplex PCR; TCRdb stores just in-frame clones and leaves some out. The sample includes over 150,000 clones, 84% of them seen just once. Input material: peripheral blood. These receptors were collected from a man between 18 and 35 years old with active or convalescent COVID-19. CDR3s include the opening cysteine and the closing phenylalanine or tryptophan. The D gene is left open where the match is weak. Where a row states a size, it is once, few, many or the class of an expanded clone; other rows omit it.

clone_size	v_call	d_call	j_call	cdr3_nt	cdr3_aa
many	TRBV2	.	TRBJ2-7	TGTGCCAGCAGTGAACTTAGGGACACCTCCTACGAGCAGTACTTC	CASSELRDTSYEQYF
few	TRBV5-4	TRBD2	TRBJ2-3	TGTGCCAGCAGCTTGACTAGCGGGACAGATACGCAGTATTTT	CASSLTSGTDTQYF
.	TRBV5-6	.	TRBJ1-4	TGTGCCAGCAGCTTGACAGGGCTAGGGGAAAAACTGTTTTTT	CASSLTGLGEKLFF
.	TRBV11-2	.	TRBJ1-1	TGTGCCAGCAGCTCGGACCTCCGGGAGGCTTTCTTT	CASSSDLREAFF
.	TRBV15	.	TRBJ1-1	TGTGCCACCAGAGTGGCTCAGGTGAACACTGAAGCTTTCTTT	CATRVAQVNTEAFF
few	TRBV29-1	TRBD1	TRBJ1-3	TGCAGCGTTGAAGTCCCGTGGGGGACAGGCCTCGGAAACACCATATATTTT	CSVEVPWGTGLGNTIYF
.	TRBV6-5	.	TRBJ1-3	TGTGCCAGCAGTTACCCCAAGGGGTCCGGAAACACCATATATTTT	CASSYPKGSGNTIYF
.	TRBV7-9	TRBD1	TRBJ1-6	TGTGCCAGCAGTTACCGGACAGGGTGGAATTCACCCCTCCACTTT	CASSYRTGWNSPLHF
.	TRBV6-4	TRBD2	TRBJ2-3	TGTGCCAGCAGTAGCGGGAGACACACAGATACGCAGTATTTT	CASSSGRHTDTQYF
.	TRBV30	TRBD2	TRBJ2-7	TGTGCCTGGAGTGTTCTGGGGGGGGGAACCTACGAGCAGTACTTC	CAWSVLGGGTYEQYF
.	TRBV24-1	.	TRBJ1-6	TGTGCCACCAGGGGGCCTAATTCACCCCTCCACTTT	CATRGPNSPLHF
.	TRBV3-1/TRBV3-2	TRBD2	TRBJ2-4	TGTGCCAGCAGCCAAGGACTAGCGGGGGCCATGAGGAACAAAAACATTCAGTACTTC	CASSQGLAGAMRNKNIQYF
.	TRBV5-1	.	TRBJ2-5	TGCGCCAGCAGCCTACCGAACCAAGAGACCCAGTACTTC	CASSLPNQETQYF
.	TRBV7-9	TRBD1	TRBJ1-2	TGTGCCAGCAGCTTGGGACAGGAAGGCTACACCTTC	CASSLGQEGYTF
.	TRBV5-6	.	TRBJ2-1	TGTGCCAGCAGCCGATTGGACTGGAACAATGAGCAGTTCTTC	CASSRLDWNNEQFF
.	TRBV28	.	TRBJ2-1	TGTGCCAGCAGTCCACACAGTGCTAATGAGCAGTTCTTC	CASSPHSANEQFF
.	TRBV21-1	.	TRBJ1-3	TGTGCCAGCGGGGGACAGGGGAGGACAGGAAACACCATATATTTT	CASGGQGRTGNTIYF
.	TRBV9	.	TRBJ1-3	TGTGCCAGCAGCGTAGAAACAGGGAACTCTGGAAACACCATATATTTT	CASSVETGNSGNTIYF
.	TRBV28	.	TRBJ2-1	TGTGCCAGCAGTTCGCTAGGGGGTACGGACAATGAGCAGTTCTTC	CASSSLGGTDNEQFF
.	TRBV18	TRBD1	TRBJ1-1	TGTGCCAGCTCAACAAGGGACAGCGTGAACACTGAAGCTTTCTTT	CASSTRDSVNTEAFF
.	TRBV5-6	.	TRBJ1-2	TGTGCCAGCAGCTTGTTGGGGAGCTATGGCTACACCTTC	CASSLLGSYGYTF
.	TRBV6-5	TRBD1	TRBJ1-2	TGTGCCAGCAGTTACTCGGACAGGTCCTGGGGCTACACCTTC	CASSYSDRSWGYTF
.	TRBV27	TRBD1	TRBJ1-5	TGTGCCAGCAGTTTAATAGGGGGCCTTAATCAGCCCCAGCATTTT	CASSLIGGLNQPQHF
.	TRBV7-9	.	TRBJ1-1	TGTGCCAGCAGTTGGGGCTTAGGTGAAGCTTTCTTT	CASSWGLGEAFF
.	TRBV5-5	.	TRBJ2-5	TGTGCCAGCCGTCCGGGGGTCCGAGAGACCCAGTACTTC	CASRPGVRETQYF
.	TRBV11-3	.	TRBJ2-5	TGTGCCAGCAGCTTAGATGCGGGAACGGAGACCCAGTACTTC	CASSLDAGTETQYF
.	TRBV19	TRBD1	TRBJ2-5	TGTGCCAGTAGTAAAGCCCCGGGACAGGGGGCTCTAACCCAGTACTTC	CASSKAPGQGALTQYF
few	TRBV19	.	TRBJ2-7	TGTGCCAGTAGTATCAGTGGATGGGCACTGAGCTCCTACGAGCAGTACTTC	CASSISGWALSSYEQYF
.	TRBV20-1	.	TRBJ2-2	TGCAGTGCTAGTGGAGAGGGGAACACCGGGGAGCTGTTTTTT	CSASGEGNTGELFF
.	TRBV2	TRBD1	TRBJ1-6	TGTGCCAGCAGGGCCCGGACAGGGAGGGATTCACCCCTCCACTTT	CASRARTGRDSPLHF
.	TRBV19	.	TRBJ1-5	TGTGCCAGTAGCAACCCAGGGGGCAATCAGCCCCAGCATTTT	CASSNPGGNQPQHF
.	TRBV5-1	.	TRBJ1-4	TGCGCCAGCAGCTTGGGGACAAGTGAAGGGGAAAAACTGTTTTTT	CASSLGTSEGEKLFF
.	TRBV6-5	.	TRBJ1-5	TGTGCCAGTGAGGGTGGGCAGCCCCAGCATTTT	CASEGGQPQHF
.	TRBV18	TRBD2	TRBJ2-5	TGTGCCAGCTCAAGGGACACAAGGGGACTAGCGACGGAGACCCAGTACTTC	CASSRDTRGLATETQYF
.	TRBV3-1/TRBV3-2	.	TRBJ1-5	TGTGCCAGCAGCCAAAACCCAAGGGGCAGGGGTAACGGTCAGCCCCAGCATTTT	CASSQNPRGRGNGQPQHF
.	TRBV4-1	TRBD1	TRBJ2-1	TGCGCCAGCAGCCGTAGGGACAGGGTCTACAATGAGCAGTTCTTC	CASSRRDRVYNEQFF
many	TRBV19	.	TRBJ1-5	TGTGCCAGTAGTAAGAGTTTAAGGCCCCAGCATTTT	CASSKSLRPQHF
.	TRBV28	TRBD1	TRBJ1-1	TGTGCCAGCACAGGGGGCGTGGACACTGAAGCTTTCTTT	CASTGGVDTEAFF
.	TRBV24-1	TRBD2	TRBJ2-3	TGTGCCACCAGTGATCCCGGACTAGCGGGAGCTAGCACAGATACGCAGTATTTT	CATSDPGLAGASTDTQYF
once	TRBV2	.	TRBJ1-1	TGTGCCAGCAGTGAATCGGTCACTGAAGCTTTCTTT	CASSESVTEAFF
.	TRBV5-1	TRBD1	TRBJ1-1	TGCGCCAGCAGCTTGGATGGGACAGGGGGAAACACTGAAGCTTTCTTT	CASSLDGTGGNTEAFF